Each of the 25 T cell receptor beta chains below was sequenced from the same sample in a study of a mutant IDH1 vaccine in newly diagnosed glioma. Method: immunoSEQ multiplex PCR; TCRdb's copy keeps in-frame clones and lacks some. This table has 9,500 to 14,000 clones, roughly 91% appearing once. Their antigen targets remain unknown. The time point denotes: week 5, during vaccination. The content of each vaccine dose was 300 ug of mutant IDH1 20-mer peptide, and topical imiquimod accompanied it. The sequences come from PBMCs, collected from a glioma patient whose treatment included an IDH1 peptide vaccine. These receptors were obtained from a woman between 40 and 50 years old with glioma. Some clones in this sample may be carry-over from other donors' samples.

This chain connects TRBV5-1 to TRBJ2-1, with TRBD2 identical over 13 bases. Unmatched junction bases numbered 9, after V lost 4 bases and J lost 8 bases. This CDR3 comprises 16 residues. The germline V gene has CDR1 SGHRS and CDR2 YFSETQ. CDR3 protein: CASSPTGLAGVDEQFF. The CDR3 DNA is TGCGCCAGCAGCCCGACCGGACTAGCGGGAGTGGATGAGCAGTTCTTC.

This clone was seen only a few times. The V call is TRBV5-6, the J call TRBJ2-2; 11 nucleotides match TRBD1. V trimming: 4 bases; J trimming: 4 bases; junction bases outside the gene matches: 6. Per germline, CDR1 SGHDT and CDR2 YYEEEE. The CDR3 sequence is 16 residues long. The CDR3 DNA reads as TGTGCCAGCAGCCCTCCGGGACAGGGGGGCACCGGGGAGCTGTTTTTT. It yields the protein CASSPPGQGGTGELFF.

The CDR3 region has the DNA TGTGCCAGCAACCGACTCCCGGGAGGACAGCCCCAGCATTTT. The encoded protein is CASNRLPGGQPQHF. The chain uses TRBV27 and TRBJ1-5; D is ambiguous. The germline V gene has CDR1 MNHEY and CDR2 SMNVEV (reference sequence). The CDR3 has 14 residues. V was pared by 7 bases and J by 7 bases, with 17 bases between.

This chain joins TRBV28 and TRBJ1-1; D gene ambiguous. The CDR3 sequence is 13 residues long. Germline V gene lookup returns CDR1 MDHEN and CDR2 SYDVKM. V was cut by 5 bases and J by 1 base, with 8 bases left in between. CDR3 sequence: CASSPHKNTEAFF. The DNA of the CDR3 is TGTGCCAGCAGTCCCCACAAGAACACTGAAGCTTTCTTT.

The chain couples TRBV5-8 to TRBJ2-1, with D possibly TRBD1 on 6 matching bases. V lost 1 base, J lost 6 bases, and 14 bases lay in between. The CDR3 covers 15 residues. Germline loops: CDR1 SGHTS, CDR2 YDEGEE. CDR3 coding DNA: TGTGCCAGCAGCTTGACAGGGAAGGGGGTCAATGAGCAGTTCTTC. This translates into CASSLTGKGVNEQFF.

V is TRBV28 and J is TRBJ1-1, with D perhaps matching TRBD1 (5 bases). Trimming removed 5 bases from V and 1 base from J, with 14 bases in between. There are 15 residues in the CDR3. Germline V CDR1 and CDR2: MDHEN, SYDVKM. The CDR3 spells CASSRIRGTNTEAFF. In DNA, the CDR3 is TGTGCCAGCAGTCGGATCCGGGGGACGAACACTGAAGCTTTCTTT.

The rearrangement links TRBV4-1 to TRBJ2-7, with D possibly matching TRBD2 (6 bases). The V gene's germline CDR1 is MGHRA and CDR2 YSYEKL. V was pared by 3 bases and J by 2 bases, with 14 bases between. The CDR3 is 15 amino acids. The CDR3 sequence is CASSQLTRGTYEQYF. DNA for the CDR3: TGCGCCAGCAGCCAGCTAACCCGGGGGACCTACGAGCAGTACTTC.

V and J are TRBV7-9 and TRBJ1-2, with no clear D. V gave up 1 base and J gave up 3 bases, with 12 bases separating them. The CDR3 sequence is 15 residues long. Germline assignment: CDR1 SEHNR and CDR2 FQNEAQ (reference sequence). The CDR3 loop reads CASSLGLEADYGYTF. The CDR3 DNA sequence: TGTGCCAGCAGCTTAGGCTTGGAAGCGGACTATGGCTACACCTTC. The entire variable domain, with the rest obtained from reference TRBV7-9 and TRBJ1-2, is as follows: DTGVSQNPRHKITKRGQNVTFRCDPISEHNRLYWYRQTLGQGPEFLTYFQNEAQLEKSRLLSDRFSAERPKGSFSTLEIQRTEQGDSAMYLCASSLGLEADYGYTFGSGTRLTVV.

This clone was recorded a few times. The V call is TRBV29-1, the J call TRBJ1-1, with D tentatively TRBD1 (5 bases). There are 15 residues in the CDR3. Deletions cut 1 base from V and 1 base from J, with 13 bases between. Germline CDR1 is SQVTM and CDR2 is ANQGSEA. The CDR3 sequence is CSVEGRGTGNTEAFF. DNA for the CDR3: TGCAGCGTTGAAGGAAGAGGGACGGGGAACACTGAAGCTTTCTTT. The entire variable domain, with the rest obtained from reference TRBV29-1 and TRBJ1-1, is as follows: SAVISQKPSRDICQRGTSLTIQCQVDSQVTMMFWYRQQPGQSLTLIATANQGSEATYESGFVIDKFPISRPNLTFSTLTVSNMSPEDSSIYLCSVEGRGTGNTEAFFGQGTRLTVV.

V and J are TRBV6-4 and TRBJ2-1; D gene ambiguous. Per germline, CDR1 MRHNA and CDR2 SNTAGT. The CDR3 runs 13 residues. The V end was cut by 3 bases, the J end by 7 bases, with 10 bases between. The CDR3 DNA follows: TGTGCCAGCAGTGAGGGTCCAGAGAATGAGCAGTTCTTC. Protein sequence: CASSEGPENEQFF.

This chain connects TRBV7-2 to TRBJ1-2; maybe TRBD1 (6 bases). CDR3 size: 12 residues. Germline lookup yields CDR1 SGHTA and CDR2 FQGNSA. V was trimmed by 5 bases and J by 7 bases, leaving 11 bases between them. The CDR3 loop is CASSLQGGGYTF. CDR3 nucleotide sequence: TGTGCCAGCAGCCTACAGGGTGGTGGCTACACCTTC.

The rearrangement links TRBV19 to TRBJ1-1; TRBD1 aligns across 9 bases. V was clipped by 6 bases and J by 1 base; unmatched bases: 12. Germline V gives CDR1 LNHDA, CDR2 SQIVND (reference sequence). This CDR3 is built from 17 residues. CDR3 in amino acids: CASSSYGTGRQNTEAFF. CDR3 coding DNA: TGTGCCAGTAGCAGCTATGGGACAGGGCGCCAGAACACTGAAGCTTTCTTT.

V gene TRBV29-1 combines with J gene TRBJ2-2; D is ambiguous. Germline V gene sequence: CDR1 SQVTM, CDR2 ANQGSEA. This CDR3 is built from 15 residues. V lost 0 bases and J lost 5, with 13 bases in between. In DNA, the CDR3 is TGCAGCGTTGAAGACGGCAGTAAGGCGACCGGGGAGCTGTTTTTT. Amino acids: CSVEDGSKATGELFF.

The chain couples TRBV30 to TRBJ2-1, with 8 bases fitting TRBD1. J gave up 14 bases and V 0 bases, and 15 bases lay outside the gene matches. CDR1 is GTSNPN, CDR2 SVGIG, per germline (reference sequence). The CDR3 consists of 15 residues. CDR3 loop: CAWSVGGQALYVEFF. In DNA form, the CDR3 reads TGTGCCTGGAGTGTAGGGGGACAGGCCCTCTACGTGGAGTTCTTC.

The chain combines TRBV5-1 with TRBJ2-3; D is possibly TRBD2 (6 bases). The V gene's germline CDR1 is SGHRS and CDR2 YFSETQ. The CDR3 extends over 14 amino acids. Trimming removed 6 bases at V and 0 bases at J, with 11 bases between. This CDR3 is CASNPSGSTDTQYF. The CDR3, as DNA: TGCGCCAGCAATCCAAGCGGGAGCACAGATACGCAGTATTTT. The variable domain in full, with the rest retrieved from reference TRBV5-1 and TRBJ2-3, is KAGVTQTPRYLIKTRGQQVTLSCSPISGHRSVSWYQQTPGQGLQFLFEYFSETQRNKGNFPGRFSGRQFSNSRSEMNVSTLELGDSALYLCASNPSGSTDTQYFGPGTRLTVL.

This chain connects TRBV6-5 to TRBJ2-7, with 7 bases that match TRBD2. This CDR3 has 13 amino acids. The germline V gene encodes CDR1 MNHEY and CDR2 SVGAGI. The junction had 3 bases not matched to a gene; V was cut back by 6 bases and J by 1 base. The CDR3: CASSAGLSYEQYF. CDR3 sequence (DNA): TGTGCCAGCAGCGCGGGACTATCCTACGAGCAGTACTTC.

V usage is TRBV20-1 and J usage is TRBJ2-7; D is tentatively TRBD1 or TRBD2 (5 bases each). Germline values: CDR1 DFQATT, CDR2 SNEGSKA (reference sequence). V shed 5 bases and J shed 8 bases, with 13 bases lying between them. CDR3 length equals 11 residues. The CDR3: CSAQDWDQQYF. CDR3 coding DNA: TGCAGTGCTCAGGACTGGGACCAGCAGTACTTC.

The J gene is TRBJ2-7, the V gene TRBV7-9; 11 bases are a match to TRBD2. V was pared by 6 bases and J by 2 bases, with 6 bases of the junction left unmatched. The CDR3 covers 15 residues. Looked up from germline, CDR1 is SEHNR and CDR2 is FQNEAQ (reference sequence). The CDR3 DNA sequence: TGTGCCAGCAGTTTCCTGACTAGCGGGGCCTACGAGCAGTACTTC. Its translation: CASSFLTSGAYEQYF.

The rearrangement links TRBV14 to TRBJ2-1; 8 bases fit TRBD2. Trimming removed 4 bases from V and 12 bases from J; junction bases left unmatched: 11. CDR3 length equals 14 residues. Germline V gives CDR1 SGHDN, CDR2 FVKESK. The CDR3 spells CASSLLISGSAQFF. CDR3 coding DNA: TGTGCCAGCAGCCTCTTAATAAGCGGGAGCGCGCAGTTCTTC.

The chain links TRBV30 to TRBJ2-1, with D perhaps being TRBD1 or TRBD2 (6 bases each). V was cut by 0 bases and J by 7 bases, with 16 bases left in between. CDR1 is GTSNPN, CDR2 SVGIG, per germline (reference sequence). This CDR3 is built from 15 residues. CDR3 nucleotide sequence: TGTGCCTGGAGTGTAGGAGGGACATTGCAAAATGAGCAGTTCTTC. Amino acid sequence: CAWSVGGTLQNEQFF.

The V and J genes are TRBV4-1 and TRBJ2-6; no firm D call. In germline, CDR1 is MGHRA, CDR2 YSYEKL. V shed 1 base and J shed 4 bases, with 8 bases lying between them. The CDR3 length is 15 residues. CDR3 in DNA: TGCGCCAGCAGCCAAGTTCCTGGCGGGGCCAACGTCCTGACTTTC. The encoded protein is CASSQVPGGANVLTF.

This rearrangement joins TRBV7-9 to TRBJ2-1; the D is unclear. With 5 bases removed from V and 14 bases from J, the gap between germline ends came to 7 bases. Germline-derived CDR1 and CDR2 are SEHNR and FQNEAQ (reference sequence). The CDR3 totals 9 residues. This CDR3 reads CASSPPEFF. DNA for the CDR3: TGTGCCAGCAGCCCCCCGGAGTTCTTC. Complete variable domain (other parts from reference TRBV7-9 and TRBJ2-1): DTGVSQNPRHKITKRGQNVTFRCDPISEHNRLYWYRQTLGQGPEFLTYFQNEAQLEKSRLLSDRFSAERPKGSFSTLEIQRTEQGDSAMYLCASSPPEFFGPGTRLTVL.

This rearrangement joins TRBV2 to TRBJ1-2, with a weak D call TRBD1 (5 bases). Trimming took 4 bases from V and 4 from J, leaving 10 bases between them. The CDR3 is made up of 13 amino acids. CDR1 SNHLY and CDR2 FYNNEI come from the germline V gene. CDR3 in DNA: TGTGCCAGCAGTGCCGGTAGGGGCTATGGCTACACCTTC. It encodes CASSAGRGYGYTF. Full variable domain (rest looked up from reference TRBV2 and TRBJ1-2): EPEVTQTPSHQVTQMGQEVILRCVPISNHLYFYWYRQILGQKVEFLVSFYNNEISEKSEIFDDQFSVERPDGSNFTLKIRSTKLEDSAMYFCASSAGRGYGYTFGSGTRLTVV.

As DNA, the CDR3 is TGTGCCAGCAGCGTAGAGGAGTACACTGAAGCTTTCTTT. Amino acids: CASSVEEYTEAFF. The J gene is TRBJ1-1, the V gene TRBV9; D gene ambiguous. Trimming cost V 0 bases and J 3 bases, with 6 bases left between them. Per germline, CDR1 SGDLS and CDR2 YYNGEE. The CDR3 has 13 residues.

This clone has only one observation. The rearrangement uses TRBV2 and TRBJ2-1, with 14 positions matching TRBD2. The CDR3 covers 16 residues. CDR1 SNHLY and CDR2 FYNNEI come from the germline V gene. Trimming took 7 bases from V and 10 from J; bases not matched to a gene: 12. The CDR3 is CASTQDGLAGGGEQFF. CDR3 nucleotide sequence: TGTGCCAGCACCCAAGACGGACTAGCGGGGGGCGGGGAGCAGTTCTTC.